The entry below describes one TCR beta chain. Its antigen remains unknown. These data are taken from a study of human T cells and chemical hapten exposure. On the study more broadly: Patients having alopecia areata, totalis or universalis were mostly female.

The time point here: patch test 2, 6 weeks after DPC sensitization. Treatment meaning: therapeutic diphenylcyclopropenone sensitization with weekly scalp DPC. Before extraction, the whole blood was not fractionated, and total RNA was taken from it. TCRdb fed the RACE reads into MiXCR, producing one record per CDR3 protein. The data show around 42,000 distinct CDR3 sequences, roughly a tenth seen once. Study results and caveats: The number of TCRs above 1 in 1000 frequency did not change after DPC sensitization.

Trimming removed 0 bases from V and 5 bases from J; junction bases left unmatched: 4. The length of the CDR3 is 15 residues. Germline loops: CDR1 SGHRS, CDR2 YFSETQ. The chain joins TRBV5-1 to TRBJ1-2, with 10 bases that match TRBD1. This receptor was taken from a woman aged 30 to 39 with alopecia areata. Some clones in this sample may be carry-over from other donors' samples. This specimen was whole blood, taken in connection with sensitization to the hapten diphenylcyclopropenone (DPC). The CDR3 DNA is TGCGCCAGCAGCTTGGAGGGACAGGGGTTGTATGGCTACACCTTC. Translated, it gives CASSLEGQGLYGYTF.